This TCR beta chain comes out of a study of T-cell memory formation after mild COVID-19. Study observations and caveats: Still unconfirmed is whether the second-wave clones peaking on day 37 recognized SARS-CoV-2. CD4+ contracting clones lay mainly in CM and EM, CD8+ ones in EMRA.

Germline V CDR1 and CDR2: LNHNV, YYDKDF (reference sequence). This CDR3 is 13 amino acids long. V lost 8 bases to trimming and J lost 4 bases, with 12 bases between them. Comment on this clonotype: The target antigen is unknown.

TCRdb reprocessed the 5' RACE reads via MiXCR and lists one record per CDR3 protein. The sample consists of around 300,000 distinct CDR3 sequences, roughly 13% of them appearing once. The receptor was derived from a man aged 18 to 29 who had mild COVID-19 (a few samples of this study predate the infection). Cell type and time point are not known. V and J are TRBV15 and TRBJ2-1; D is unresolved. Source material: PBMCs or a T cell subset sorted from them (not recorded which). The CDR3 loop is CATGSVRYNEQFF. As DNA, the CDR3 is TGTGCCACCGGATCAGTCCGATACAATGAGCAGTTCTTC.